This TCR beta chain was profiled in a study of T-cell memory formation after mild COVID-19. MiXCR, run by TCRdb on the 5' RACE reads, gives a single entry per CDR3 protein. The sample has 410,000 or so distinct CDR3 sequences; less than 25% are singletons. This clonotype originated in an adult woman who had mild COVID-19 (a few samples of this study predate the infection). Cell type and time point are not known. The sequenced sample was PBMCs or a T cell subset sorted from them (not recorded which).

The CDR3 here is CASSVGGDRISPLHF. The CDR3 bases are TGTGCCAGCAGCGTGGGAGGGGATCGGATCTCACCCCTCCACTTT. The V call is TRBV9, the J call TRBJ1-6, with D maybe TRBD1 (5 bases). The CDR3 is 15 amino acids. Germline V CDR1 and CDR2: SGDLS, YYNGEE. V was shortened by 2 bases and J by 10 bases, with 16 bases between the two germline ends.